These T cell receptor beta chains were read from a single sample in a study of T-cell memory formation after mild COVID-19. TCRdb recomputed calls from the 5' RACE reads with MiXCR, one row per CDR3 protein. The sample shows 470,000 or so distinct CDR3 sequences, 20% to 30% of them seen only once. Material for sequencing was PBMCs or a T cell subset sorted from them (not recorded which). Receptor source: an adult woman who had mild COVID-19 (a few samples of this study predate the infection). Cell type and time point are not known. The CDR3 runs from the conserved cysteine through the conserved F or W. D genes are given only for firm matches. The size field is filled for only some rows; it gives once, few, many or a size class.

V gene,clone size,D gene,J gene,CDR3 protein,CDR3 DNA
TRBV7-9,-,-,TRBJ1-3,CASSSLGTVLSGNTIYF,TGTGCCAGCAGCTCCCTCGGGACCGTCCTCTCTGGAAACACCATATATTTT
TRBV12-3/TRBV12-4,-,-,TRBJ1-2,CASLMTSIRGGYTF,TGTGCCAGCCTGATGACTTCCATTAGGGGTGGCTACACCTTC
TRBV15,-,-,TRBJ2-7,CATSRPSEGSYEQYF,TGTGCCACCAGCAGACCTAGCGAGGGCTCCTACGAGCAGTACTTC
TRBV4-2,few,-,TRBJ1-6,CASSQPTEGNSPLHF,TGTGCCAGCAGCCAACCGACCGAGGGCAATTCACCCCTCCACTTT
TRBV5-1,few,-,TRBJ2-7,CASSPDSSYEQYF,TGCGCCAGCAGCCCGGACAGCTCCTACGAGCAGTACTTC
TRBV25-1,few,TRBD2,TRBJ2-1,CASSEGSGKSQSSYNEQFF,TGTGCCAGCAGTGAAGGGAGCGGGAAATCTCAATCCTCCTACAATGAGCAGTTCTTC
TRBV5-1,-,-,TRBJ2-7,CASSGPDRIEQYF,TGCGCCAGCAGCGGACCCGACAGGATCGAGCAGTACTTC
TRBV18,few,-,TRBJ2-7,CASSDRQSYEQYF,TGTGCCAGCTCCGACCGACAGTCCTACGAGCAGTACTTC
TRBV5-1,many,-,TRBJ2-7,CASSLTTSYEQYF,TGCGCCAGCAGCCTCACTACTTCCTACGAGCAGTACTTC
TRBV4-3,few,-,TRBJ2-7,CASSQETGPSYEQYF,TGCGCCAGCAGCCAAGAGACGGGTCCGTCCTACGAGCAGTACTTC
TRBV7-9,-,-,TRBJ1-1,CASSSPDGGQPNTEAFF,TGTGCCAGCAGCTCACCCGATGGAGGGCAACCTAACACTGAAGCTTTCTTT
TRBV5-1,many,-,TRBJ2-5,CASSLGQQETQYF,TGTGCCAGCAGCTTGGGGCAGCAAGAGACCCAGTACTTC
TRBV7-9,few,-,TRBJ1-1,CASSPPTGTFGTEAFF,TGTGCCAGCAGCCCTCCCACAGGGACCTTTGGCACTGAAGCTTTCTTT
TRBV12-3/TRBV12-4,-,-,TRBJ1-5,CASSPRGGTSNQPQHF,TGTGCCAGCAGTCCCCGAGGAGGGACCAGCAATCAGCCCCAGCATTTT
TRBV12-3/TRBV12-4,few,-,TRBJ2-5,CASSFILETQYF,TGTGCCAGCAGTTTTATTCTAGAGACCCAGTACTTC
TRBV7-2,few,TRBD2,TRBJ2-3,CASSNSGRADTQYF,TGTGCCAGCAGCAATAGCGGGAGGGCCGATACGCAGTATTTT
TRBV7-9,-,-,TRBJ2-7,CASSLGQQGSYEQYF,TGTGCCAGCAGCTTAGGACAGCAGGGCTCCTACGAGCAGTACTTC
TRBV12-3/TRBV12-4,-,-,TRBJ1-2,CASSYLGEHYGYTF,TGTGCCAGCAGTTATCTGGGAGAGCACTATGGCTACACCTTC
TRBV12-3/TRBV12-4,many,TRBD2,TRBJ2-7,CASSRRSSGIVRYEQYF,TGTGCCAGCAGTCGGCGGTCTAGCGGGATAGTTAGGTACGAGCAGTACTTC
TRBV7-6,few,-,TRBJ2-1,CASSLRSVSRDEQFF,TGTGCCAGCAGCCTCCGGTCCGTTTCGCGGGATGAGCAGTTCTTC
TRBV5-6,-,TRBD2,TRBJ2-1,CASSLGSGRSGEQFF,TGTGCCAGCAGCTTGGGCAGCGGGAGATCGGGTGAGCAGTTCTTC
TRBV7-9,few,-,TRBJ2-1,CASSSPRDRSYNEQFF,TGTGCCAGCAGCTCCCCCCGGGACCGTTCATACAATGAGCAGTTCTTC
TRBV24-1,few,-,TRBJ1-2,CATSDPDSYGYTF,TGTGCCACCAGTGATCCCGACAGTTATGGCTACACCTTC
TRBV4-1,-,-,TRBJ1-5,CASSQDLRGGGPQHF,TGCGCCAGCAGCCAAGATTTAAGGGGCGGAGGCCCCCAGCATTTT
TRBV30,few,-,TRBJ2-1,CAWSVGGSYNEQFF,TGTGCCTGGAGTGTAGGGGGCTCCTACAATGAGCAGTTCTTC
TRBV7-8,-,-,TRBJ1-2,CASSSNRPTINYGYTF,TGTGCCAGCAGCTCCAACAGGCCGACTATCAACTATGGCTACACCTTC
TRBV7-3,few,-,TRBJ1-2,CASSLTPEGYTF,TGTGCCAGCAGCTTAACTCCAGAAGGCTACACCTTC
TRBV3-1,-,-,TRBJ2-4,CASSQLPIAKNIQYF,TGTGCCAGCAGCCAACTACCAATAGCCAAAAACATTCAGTACTTC
TRBV12-3/TRBV12-4,few,-,TRBJ1-6,CASKDGLMGFDSPLHF,TGTGCCAGCAAAGACGGACTGATGGGGTTTGATTCACCCCTCCACTTT
TRBV2,few,TRBD2,TRBJ2-2,CASFPGGNTGELFF,TGTGCCAGCTTCCCGGGAGGAAACACCGGGGAGCTGTTTTTT
TRBV5-1,-,TRBD1,TRBJ1-4,CASSRPTGRDEKLFF,TGCGCCAGCAGCAGACCGACAGGGCGGGATGAAAAACTGTTTTTT
TRBV20-1,few,-,TRBJ2-2,CSASSVDGGELFF,TGCAGTGCTTCTAGCGTTGACGGCGGGGAGCTGTTTTTT
TRBV6-2/TRBV6-3,-,TRBD2,TRBJ2-3,CASSVLPGLGTDTQYF,TGTGCCAGCAGTGTCCTCCCGGGACTAGGAACAGATACGCAGTATTTT